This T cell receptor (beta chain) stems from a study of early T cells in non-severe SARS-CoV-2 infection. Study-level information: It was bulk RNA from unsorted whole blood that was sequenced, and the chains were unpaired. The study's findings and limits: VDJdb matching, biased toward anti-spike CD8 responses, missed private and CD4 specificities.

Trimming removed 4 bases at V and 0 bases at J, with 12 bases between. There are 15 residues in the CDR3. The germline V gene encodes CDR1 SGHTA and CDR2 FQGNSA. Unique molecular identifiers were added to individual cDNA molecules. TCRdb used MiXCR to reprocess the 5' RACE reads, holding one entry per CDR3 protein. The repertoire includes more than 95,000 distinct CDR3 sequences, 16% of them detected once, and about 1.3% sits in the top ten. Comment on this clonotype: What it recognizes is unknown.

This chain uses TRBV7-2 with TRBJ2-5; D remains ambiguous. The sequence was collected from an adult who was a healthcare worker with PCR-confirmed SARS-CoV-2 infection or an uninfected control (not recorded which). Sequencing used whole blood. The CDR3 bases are TGTGCCAGCAGCTCCCAGCCAGCACACCAAGAGACCCAGTACTTC. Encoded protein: CASSSQPAHQETQYF.